Listed below are T cell receptor beta chains from one sample, sequenced in a study of CD8 T cells in ankylosing spondylitis. TCRdb ran MiXCR on the 5' RACE reads and lists one entry per CDR3 protein. Of 350,000 or so distinct CDR3 sequences listed, approximately 8.2% are singletons. Sequencing used blood, either unsorted or a sorted T cell fraction (not recorded which). The receptors originated from a male donor with ankylosing spondylitis. The CDR3 runs from the conserved cysteine through the conserved F or W. Each record gives: CDR3 protein, CDR3 DNA, J gene, clone size, V gene, D gene. A D gene is named only where the DNA matches it firmly. Clone size is not always given. Where it is, it says once, few, many or a class for expanded clones.

CSARDERNRGTEAFF,TGCAGTGCTAGAGATGAGAGGAACCGTGGCACTGAAGCTTTCTTT,TRBJ1-1,many,TRBV20-1,-
CASSLRTPAWGELFF,TGCGCCAGCAGCCTCAGGACGCCGGCGTGGGGGGAGCTGTTTTTT,TRBJ2-2,-,TRBV4-1,-
CASSLGLAARTDTQYF,TGTGCCAGCAGCCTGGGACTAGCGGCACGCACAGATACGCAGTATTTT,TRBJ2-3,few,TRBV5-6,TRBD2
CASSEGVPGGPRNEQFF,TGTGCCAGCAGTGAAGGGGTGCCGGGAGGGCCGCGTAATGAGCAGTTCTTC,TRBJ2-1,-,TRBV2,TRBD2
CASSQGLEYEQFF,TGTGCCAGCAGCCAAGGGCTCGAGTATGAGCAGTTCTTC,TRBJ2-1,few,TRBV3-1,-
CASSLDRGLRADTQYF,TGTGCCAGCAGTTTAGACAGGGGTTTACGGGCAGATACGCAGTATTTT,TRBJ2-3,-,TRBV28,TRBD1
CASSLDRDGYTF,TGCGCCAGCAGCTTGGACCGGGATGGCTACACCTTC,TRBJ1-2,-,TRBV5-1,-
CASSFRQGLNEQYF,TGTGCCAGCAGTTTCCGGCAGGGGCTCAACGAGCAGTACTTC,TRBJ2-7,-,TRBV27,-
CASSYRPSGSYEQYF,TGTGCCAGCAGTTACAGACCTAGCGGGAGCTACGAGCAGTACTTC,TRBJ2-7,-,TRBV6-2/TRBV6-3,TRBD2
CATRGTGNTEAFF,TGTGCCACCAGAGGGACAGGGAACACTGAAGCTTTCTTT,TRBJ1-1,-,TRBV24-1,TRBD1
CASSHGDGTGTYEQYF,TGCGCCAGCAGCCACGGAGACGGGACAGGGACCTACGAGCAGTACTTC,TRBJ2-7,few,TRBV4-1,TRBD1
CASSLARDRAIGELFF,TGTGCCAGCAGCTTAGCCCGGGACAGGGCCATCGGGGAGCTGTTTTTT,TRBJ2-2,-,TRBV7-9,TRBD1
CATSEIAGAGTGELFF,TGTGCCACCAGTGAAATAGCGGGAGCGGGCACCGGGGAGCTGTTTTTT,TRBJ2-2,few,TRBV24-1,TRBD2
CASSLNRETGELFF,TGTGCCAGCAGCTTAAACAGGGAAACCGGGGAGCTGTTTTTT,TRBJ2-2,few,TRBV7-7,-
CASSTWTSGRATNEQFF,TGCGCCAGCAGCACGTGGACTAGCGGGAGGGCCACAAATGAGCAGTTCTTC,TRBJ2-1,many,TRBV5-1,TRBD2
CSASRNGRETGEQYF,TGCAGTGCTTCCAGAAACGGACGGGAAACGGGCGAGCAGTACTTC,TRBJ2-7,-,TRBV20-1,-
CASSISVGPEQFF,TGTGCCAGTAGTATCTCTGTGGGCCCCGAGCAGTTCTTC,TRBJ2-1,-,TRBV19,-
CASSHETGNTIYF,TGTGCCAGCAGCCACGAGACAGGAAACACCATATATTTT,TRBJ1-3,-,TRBV3-1,-
CASTHRAYYEQYF,TGTGCCAGCACCCACAGGGCATACTACGAGCAGTACTTC,TRBJ2-7,-,TRBV6-2/TRBV6-3,-
CATTQLTSGDQETQYF,TGTGCCACCACCCAATTAACTAGCGGGGATCAAGAGACCCAGTACTTC,TRBJ2-5,-,TRBV28,TRBD2
CATSRDLAGGPYNEQFF,TGTGCCACCAGCAGAGACCTAGCGGGAGGGCCTTACAATGAGCAGTTCTTC,TRBJ2-1,few,TRBV15,TRBD2
CASKPQNSGNTIYF,TGTGCCAGCAAGCCCCAGAACTCTGGAAACACCATATATTTT,TRBJ1-3,many,TRBV28,-
CASSLAIAGSSSYNEQFF,TGTGCCAGCAGCTTAGCTATAGCGGGCTCGAGCTCCTACAATGAGCAGTTCTTC,TRBJ2-1,-,TRBV7-2,TRBD2
CASSRGDRVDSPLHF,TGCGCCAGCAGCCGGGGGGACAGGGTGGATTCACCCCTCCACTTT,TRBJ1-6,many,TRBV4-3,TRBD1
CCARSLAGGGPDTQYF,TGCTGTGCTAGATCCCTAGCGGGAGGAGGGCCAGATACGCAGTATTTT,TRBJ2-3,-,TRBV20-1,TRBD2
CASSQRTGGYEQYF,TGTGCCAGCAGCCAAAGGACGGGGGGCTACGAGCAGTACTTC,TRBJ2-7,few,TRBV3-1,TRBD2
CASSYGGNTIYF,TGTGCCAGCAGTTATGGGGGAAACACCATATATTTT,TRBJ1-3,many,TRBV6-2/TRBV6-3,-
CASSLGLEFYNEQFF,TGCGCCAGCAGCTTGGGACTAGAATTCTACAATGAGCAGTTCTTC,TRBJ2-1,many,TRBV5-1,-